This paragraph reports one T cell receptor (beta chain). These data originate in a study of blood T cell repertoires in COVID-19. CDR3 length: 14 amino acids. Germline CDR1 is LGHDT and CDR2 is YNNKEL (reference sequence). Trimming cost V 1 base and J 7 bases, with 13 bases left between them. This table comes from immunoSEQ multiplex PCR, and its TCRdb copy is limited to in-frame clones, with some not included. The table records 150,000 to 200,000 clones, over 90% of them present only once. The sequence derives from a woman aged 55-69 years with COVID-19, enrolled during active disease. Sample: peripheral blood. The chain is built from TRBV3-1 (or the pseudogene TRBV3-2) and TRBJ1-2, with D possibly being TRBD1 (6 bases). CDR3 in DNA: TGTGCCAGCAGCCAAGGGAAGGGGGTCGGTGGCTACACCTTC. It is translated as CASSQGKGVGGYTF.